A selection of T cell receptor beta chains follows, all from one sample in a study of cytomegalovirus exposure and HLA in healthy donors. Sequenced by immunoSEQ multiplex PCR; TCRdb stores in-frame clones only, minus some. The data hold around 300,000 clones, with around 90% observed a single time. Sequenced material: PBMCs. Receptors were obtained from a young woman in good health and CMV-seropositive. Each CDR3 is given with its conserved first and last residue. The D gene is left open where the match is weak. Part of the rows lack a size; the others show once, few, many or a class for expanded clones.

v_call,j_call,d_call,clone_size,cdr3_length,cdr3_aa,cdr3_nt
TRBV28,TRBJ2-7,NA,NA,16,CASSSLTLVLIYEQYF,TGTGCCAGCAGTTCCCTCACTCTAGTCCTAATCTACGAGCAGTACTTC
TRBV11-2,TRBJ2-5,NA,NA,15,CASSLDWGPQETQYF,TGTGCCAGCAGCTTAGATTGGGGACCACAAGAGACCCAGTACTTC
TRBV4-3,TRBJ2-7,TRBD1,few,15,CASSQDGQAPYEQYF,TGCGCCAGCAGCCAAGACGGACAGGCTCCCTACGAGCAGTACTTC
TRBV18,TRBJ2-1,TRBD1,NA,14,CASSPTTGFNEQFF,TGTGCCAGCTCACCGACGACAGGGTTTAATGAGCAGTTCTTC
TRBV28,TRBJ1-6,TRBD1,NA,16,CASSYSGQGYNSPLHF,TGTGCCAGCAGTTATTCCGGACAGGGTTACAATTCACCCCTCCACTTT
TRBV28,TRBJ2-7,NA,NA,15,CASRRSGTPVYEQYF,TGTGCCAGCAGGCGATCCGGGACACCAGTCTACGAGCAGTACTTC
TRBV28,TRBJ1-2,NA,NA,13,CASSPGRAYGYTF,TGTGCCAGCAGTCCGGGGAGGGCCTATGGCTACACCTTC
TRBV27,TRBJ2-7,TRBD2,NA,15,CASSPGTSGKNEQYF,TGTGCCAGCAGCCCAGGGACTAGCGGGAAAAACGAGCAGTACTTC
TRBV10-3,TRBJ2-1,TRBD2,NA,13,CAISEKLAFEQFF,TGTGCCATCAGTGAAAAACTAGCGTTTGAGCAGTTCTTC
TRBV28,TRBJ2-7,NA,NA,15,CASSFLPGPIAEQYF,TGTGCCAGCAGTTTCCTTCCGGGACCAATAGCCGAGCAGTACTTC
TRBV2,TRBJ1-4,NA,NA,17,CASSEEVGFATNEKLFF,TGTGCCAGCAGTGAAGAGGTCGGATTTGCAACTAATGAAAAACTGTTTTTT
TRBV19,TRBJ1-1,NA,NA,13,CASSRKKGEKAFF,TGTGCCAGTAGTCGGAAAAAAGGGGAGAAAGCTTTCTTT
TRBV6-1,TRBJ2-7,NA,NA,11,CASGPSYEQYF,TGTGCCAGCGGACCTTCCTACGAGCAGTACTTC
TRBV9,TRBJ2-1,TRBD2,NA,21,CASSVGLAGGPREAAYNEQFF,TGTGCCAGCAGCGTAGGTTTAGCGGGAGGGCCTCGCGAAGCCGCCTACAATGAGCAGTTCTTC
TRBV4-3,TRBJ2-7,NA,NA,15,CASSQDYRGLYEQYF,TGCGCCAGCAGCCAAGACTACCGGGGTCTCTACGAGCAGTACTTC
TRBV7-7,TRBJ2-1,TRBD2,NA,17,CASSSGTSGGAYNEQFF,TGTGCCAGCAGCTCCGGGACTAGCGGGGGGGCCTACAATGAGCAGTTCTTC
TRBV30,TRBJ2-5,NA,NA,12,CACQSGLWAQYF,TGTGCCTGTCAGTCCGGCCTTTGGGCCCAGTACTTC
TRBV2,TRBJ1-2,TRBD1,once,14,CASKATGGSYGYTF,TGTGCCAGCAAGGCCACAGGGGGCAGCTATGGCTACACCTTC
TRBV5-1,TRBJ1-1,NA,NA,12,CATRGLNTEAFF,TGCGCCACCAGGGGTTTGAACACTGAAGCTTTCTTT
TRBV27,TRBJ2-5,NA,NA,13,CASSHKRGETQYF,TGTGCCAGCAGTCATAAGCGAGGGGAGACCCAGTACTTC
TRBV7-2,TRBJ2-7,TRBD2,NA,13,CASSLLAGGEQYF,TGTGCCAGCAGCTTGCTAGCGGGAGGCGAGCAGTACTTC
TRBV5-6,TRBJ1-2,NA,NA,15,CASSHNQQAVYGYTF,TGTGCCAGCAGCCACAATCAACAGGCGGTCTATGGCTACACCTTC
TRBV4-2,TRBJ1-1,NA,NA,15,CASSQEAGVGTEAFF,TGTGCCAGCAGCCAAGAAGCCGGGGTTGGCACTGAAGCTTTCTTT
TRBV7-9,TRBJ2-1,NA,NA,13,CASSDPSGNEQFF,TGTGCCAGTTCCGACCCCTCCGGAAATGAGCAGTTCTTC
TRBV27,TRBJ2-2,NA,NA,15,CASSGETWYTGELFF,TGTGCCAGCAGTGGGGAGACCTGGTACACCGGGGAGCTGTTTTTT
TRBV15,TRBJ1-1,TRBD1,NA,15,CATSRVDRGNTEAFF,TGTGCCACCAGCAGAGTCGACAGGGGGAACACTGAAGCTTTCTTT
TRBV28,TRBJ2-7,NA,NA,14,CASNRRGSGYEQYF,TGTGCCAGCAATAGGAGGGGGTCGGGTTACGAGCAGTACTTC
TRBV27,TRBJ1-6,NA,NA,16,CASRLYGGVENSPLHF,TGTGCCAGCAGGTTGTATGGGGGAGTGGAGAATTCACCCCTCCACTTT
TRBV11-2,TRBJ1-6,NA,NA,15,CASSLETTYNSPLHF,TGTGCCAGCAGCTTAGAAACTACCTATAATTCACCCCTCCACTTT
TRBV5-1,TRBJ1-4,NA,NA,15,CASSLGHATNEKLFF,TGCGCCAGCAGCTTGGGACATGCAACTAATGAAAAACTGTTTTTT
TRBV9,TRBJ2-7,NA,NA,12,CASSVEIYEQYF,TGTGCCAGCAGCGTAGAGATCTACGAGCAGTACTTC
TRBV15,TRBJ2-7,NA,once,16,CATSRDIGIYSYEQYF,TGTGCCACCAGCAGAGATATTGGGATTTACTCCTACGAGCAGTACTTC
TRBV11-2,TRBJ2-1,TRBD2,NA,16,CASSLNSGRVGNEQFF,TGTGCCAGCAGCTTAAATAGCGGGAGAGTGGGTAATGAGCAGTTCTTC
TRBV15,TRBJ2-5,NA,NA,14,CATSKVQGQETQYF,TGTGCCACCAGCAAAGTACAGGGCCAAGAGACCCAGTACTTC
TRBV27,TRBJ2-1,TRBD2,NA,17,CASSVTSGPSSYNEQFF,TGTGCCAGCAGTGTTACTAGCGGGCCAAGCTCCTACAATGAGCAGTTCTTC
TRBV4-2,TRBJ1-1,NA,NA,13,CASSQPGRAEAFF,TGTGCCAGCAGCCAACCCGGGAGAGCTGAAGCTTTCTTT
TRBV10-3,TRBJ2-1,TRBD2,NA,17,CAISESMAGGIYNEQFF,TGTGCCATCAGTGAGTCGATGGCGGGGGGTATCTACAATGAGCAGTTCTTC
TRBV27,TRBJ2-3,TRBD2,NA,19,CASSLWRLAGGTSTDTQYF,TGTGCCAGCAGTTTATGGAGGCTAGCGGGAGGCACGAGCACAGATACGCAGTATTTT
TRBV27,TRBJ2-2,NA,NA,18,CATWRGEYPSTNTGELFF,TGTGCCACCTGGCGCGGGGAATACCCATCAACGAACACCGGGGAGCTGTTTTTT